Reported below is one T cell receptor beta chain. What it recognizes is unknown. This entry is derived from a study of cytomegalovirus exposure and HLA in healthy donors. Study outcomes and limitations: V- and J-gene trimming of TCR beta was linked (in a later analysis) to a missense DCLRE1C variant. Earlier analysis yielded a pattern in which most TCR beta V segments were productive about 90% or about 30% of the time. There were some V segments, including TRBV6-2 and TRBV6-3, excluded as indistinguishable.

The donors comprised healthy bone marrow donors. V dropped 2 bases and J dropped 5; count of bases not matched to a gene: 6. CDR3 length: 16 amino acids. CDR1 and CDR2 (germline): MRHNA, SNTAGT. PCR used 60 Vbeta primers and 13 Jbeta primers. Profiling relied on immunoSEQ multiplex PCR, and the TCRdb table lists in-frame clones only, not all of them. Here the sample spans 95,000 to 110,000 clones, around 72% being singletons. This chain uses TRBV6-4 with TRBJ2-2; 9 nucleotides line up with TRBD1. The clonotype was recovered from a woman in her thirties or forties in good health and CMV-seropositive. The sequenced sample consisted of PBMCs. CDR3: CASSDTTGGSTGELFF. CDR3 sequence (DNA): TGTGCCAGCAGTGACACGACAGGGGGGAGTACCGGGGAGCTGTTTTTT.